A selection of T cell receptor beta chains follows, all from one sample in a study of control samples from healthy donors and cancer patients. Sequenced by immunoSEQ multiplex PCR; TCRdb stores in-frame clones only, minus some. Here the sample spans 150,000 to 200,000 clones, approximately 86% being singletons. The sample was blood. The receptor source for this set is a woman in her twenties or thirties in good health. The CDR3 runs from the conserved cysteine through the conserved F or W. D genes are given only for firm matches. Only some rows state a clone size, as once, few, many or a class for expanded clones.

CDR3 DNA,CDR3 protein,J gene,clone size,D gene,CDR3 length,V gene
TGTGCCAGTAGTGGGAGTCCAGGGGAAGCTTTCTTT,CASSGSPGEAFF,TRBJ1-1,-,-,12,TRBV19
TGCACCAGCAGCCAACCGACTAGCGGGTGCTCCTACGAGCAGTACTTC,CTSSQPTSGCSYEQYF,TRBJ2-7,many,-,16,TRBV1
TGCGCCAGCAGCTTGGATAGACCGAACACCGGGGAGCTGTTTTTT,CASSLDRPNTGELFF,TRBJ2-2,-,-,15,TRBV5-1
TGTGCCAGCAGCCAATCGGGACACGAGCAGTACTTC,CASSQSGHEQYF,TRBJ2-7,once,-,12,TRBV14
TGTGCCAGCAGCCAGGTCCGGGGGCAGCCCCAGCATTTT,CASSQVRGQPQHF,TRBJ1-5,few,-,13,TRBV14
TGTGCCAGCAGCTTAGCTAGGAGGAGGGGAAAGGGGTCGGACACTGAAGCTTTCTTT,CASSLARRRGKGSDTEAFF,TRBJ1-1,many,-,19,TRBV7-9
TGTGCCAGCAGTGGTGGGGAGCTGTTTTTT,CASSGGELFF,TRBJ2-2,-,-,10,TRBV2
TGTGCCAGCGGCGGGACAGCCAATGAAAAACTGTTTTTT,CASGGTANEKLFF,TRBJ1-4,-,TRBD1,13,TRBV6-5
TGTGCCAGCAGCCCCAGGGGAAGTGGTAATTCACCCCTCCACTTT,CASSPRGSGNSPLHF,TRBJ1-6,-,-,15,TRBV7-8
TGTGCCTGGGACCGCCGCTCTGGAAACACCATATATTTT,CAWDRRSGNTIYF,TRBJ1-3,-,-,13,TRBV30
TGTGCCAGCGGGACCCTAACGGACGAGCAGTACTTC,CASGTLTDEQYF,TRBJ2-7,-,-,12,TRBV2
TGCGCCAGCAGCCCCCATACTAGCGGGAGGGCCCATGAGCAGTTCTTC,CASSPHTSGRAHEQFF,TRBJ2-1,-,TRBD2,16,TRBV5-1
TGTGCCAGCAAACACAGGGAACACTATGGCTACACCTTC,CASKHREHYGYTF,TRBJ1-2,once,-,13,TRBV6-5
TGCGCCAGCAGCTTGGAGGGACGGAGTAACTATGGCTACACCTTC,CASSLEGRSNYGYTF,TRBJ1-2,-,-,15,TRBV5-1
TGTGCCAGCACCGGCGCGGGTGAAAAACTGTTTTTT,CASTGAGEKLFF,TRBJ1-4,-,-,12,TRBV12-3/TRBV12-4
TGTGCCAGCAGGGCGGGACACATAAACACCGGGGAGCTGTTTTTT,CASRAGHINTGELFF,TRBJ2-2,-,-,15,TRBV7-9
TGTGCCAACACAGGAGTTAGCACAGATACGCAGTATTTT,CANTGVSTDTQYF,TRBJ2-3,-,-,13,TRBV2
TGTGCCAGCAGTGGCCGGGGGGGGAACGAACGAGAGACCCAGTACTTC,CASSGRGGNERETQYF,TRBJ2-5,once,TRBD2,16,TRBV2
TGTGCCAGCACTAAAGAGGGTTTAGGGAGGGCTTTCTTT,CASTKEGLGRAFF,TRBJ1-1,-,-,13,TRBV6-5
TGCAGCGCCCTCGCATCACACAGGGGAAACACTGAAGCTTTCTTT,CSALASHRGNTEAFF,TRBJ1-1,-,TRBD1,15,TRBV29-1
TGTGCCAGCAGTGAGCTCAGGGAGCTGTTTTTT,CASSELRELFF,TRBJ2-2,-,-,11,TRBV2
TGTGCCAGCAGCCCCATCGGAGATCCTGAAGCTTTCTTT,CASSPIGDPEAFF,TRBJ1-1,-,-,13,TRBV7-6
TGTGCCAGCAGTGGTGGGCTCATGAATCAGCCCCAGCATTTT,CASSGGLMNQPQHF,TRBJ1-5,-,-,14,TRBV2
TGCGCCAGCAGCCAAGTACTAGCCATTGGTGCTTCTGAGACCCAGTACTTC,CASSQVLAIGASETQYF,TRBJ2-5,once,-,17,TRBV4-1
TGTGCCAGTACTTTTTCCACCTACTCTGGAAACACCATATATTTT,CASTFSTYSGNTIYF,TRBJ1-3,-,-,15,TRBV19
TGTGCCAGTATGGAGGCCCGGAATCAGCCCCAGCATTTT,CASMEARNQPQHF,TRBJ1-5,-,-,13,TRBV19
TGTGCCAGCAGCCAAGGACTAGCGGAAGAGACCCAGTACTTC,CASSQGLAEETQYF,TRBJ2-5,few,TRBD2,14,TRBV3-1/TRBV3-2
TGTGCCAGCAGCCAAGAGCCGGGGAACACTGAAGCTTTCTTT,CASSQEPGNTEAFF,TRBJ1-1,-,-,14,TRBV3-1/TRBV3-2
TGTGCCATCAGTCGGTCAGGGGACTATGGCTACACCTTC,CAISRSGDYGYTF,TRBJ1-2,-,-,13,TRBV10-3
TGTGCCAGCAGGCCCGGGACAGGATCCGGCTATGGCTACACCTTC,CASRPGTGSGYGYTF,TRBJ1-2,once,TRBD1,15,TRBV6-5